This T cell receptor (beta chain) was sequenced in a study of blood T cells in healthy people across ages. V lost 4 bases and J lost 5; bases outside the gene matches: 7. The germline V gene has CDR1 SGHVS and CDR2 FQNEAQ. The CDR3 has 15 amino acids. Then a second PCR, running about 6 to 12 cycles, was carried out with a sample-barcoded 5' primer and a J-beta primer mix. TCRdb passed the 5' RACE reads through MiXCR, listing each CDR3 protein once. The data hold roughly 1,100,000 distinct CDR3 sequences, with roughly a quarter observed a single time. This same sample was also taken into another study, of T cells of mothers and their children. Turning to that study: In this cohort, donors were a few healthy Caucasian mothers plus their six children. The second PCR's M1S primer added sample barcodes and 2-4 random nucleotides. Detection of persistent microchimeric T cell clones did not occur.

This sequence was found in a girl aged 2-10 years in good health. The chain carries TRBV7-8 and TRBJ1-4; the match to TRBD1 covers 7 bases. The sample taken for sequencing was blood. CDR3 residues: CASSSGTEWNEKLFF. The CDR3 DNA reads TGTGCCAGCAGCTCCGGGACAGAGTGGAATGAAAAACTGTTTTTT.